The present TCR delta chain was sequenced within a study of gamma-delta T cells after stem cell transplantation. This clone counts as medium-sized. TCRdb redid the clone calls on the RT-PCR reads with CATT. The table lists around 1,300 delta-chain clones, roughly a quarter of them singletons. V was trimmed by 3 bases and J by 0 bases, leaving 38 bases between them. Germline CDR1 is TVYSNPD and CDR2 is GDNSRS (reference sequence). This CDR3 comprises 22 residues. The receptor comes from a human donor. It is not recorded whose cells these are; they may come from a transplant donor. V is TRDV3 and J is TRDJ1; weak D call: TRDD2 (9 bases). Sequenced sample: gamma-delta T cells. CDR3 residues: CALLGLPTRWGIGLSYTDKLIF. The CDR3 DNA sequence: TGTGCCTTACTAGGCCTTCCTACGAGGTGGGGGATCGGGCTCTCGTACACCGATAAACTCATCTTT.